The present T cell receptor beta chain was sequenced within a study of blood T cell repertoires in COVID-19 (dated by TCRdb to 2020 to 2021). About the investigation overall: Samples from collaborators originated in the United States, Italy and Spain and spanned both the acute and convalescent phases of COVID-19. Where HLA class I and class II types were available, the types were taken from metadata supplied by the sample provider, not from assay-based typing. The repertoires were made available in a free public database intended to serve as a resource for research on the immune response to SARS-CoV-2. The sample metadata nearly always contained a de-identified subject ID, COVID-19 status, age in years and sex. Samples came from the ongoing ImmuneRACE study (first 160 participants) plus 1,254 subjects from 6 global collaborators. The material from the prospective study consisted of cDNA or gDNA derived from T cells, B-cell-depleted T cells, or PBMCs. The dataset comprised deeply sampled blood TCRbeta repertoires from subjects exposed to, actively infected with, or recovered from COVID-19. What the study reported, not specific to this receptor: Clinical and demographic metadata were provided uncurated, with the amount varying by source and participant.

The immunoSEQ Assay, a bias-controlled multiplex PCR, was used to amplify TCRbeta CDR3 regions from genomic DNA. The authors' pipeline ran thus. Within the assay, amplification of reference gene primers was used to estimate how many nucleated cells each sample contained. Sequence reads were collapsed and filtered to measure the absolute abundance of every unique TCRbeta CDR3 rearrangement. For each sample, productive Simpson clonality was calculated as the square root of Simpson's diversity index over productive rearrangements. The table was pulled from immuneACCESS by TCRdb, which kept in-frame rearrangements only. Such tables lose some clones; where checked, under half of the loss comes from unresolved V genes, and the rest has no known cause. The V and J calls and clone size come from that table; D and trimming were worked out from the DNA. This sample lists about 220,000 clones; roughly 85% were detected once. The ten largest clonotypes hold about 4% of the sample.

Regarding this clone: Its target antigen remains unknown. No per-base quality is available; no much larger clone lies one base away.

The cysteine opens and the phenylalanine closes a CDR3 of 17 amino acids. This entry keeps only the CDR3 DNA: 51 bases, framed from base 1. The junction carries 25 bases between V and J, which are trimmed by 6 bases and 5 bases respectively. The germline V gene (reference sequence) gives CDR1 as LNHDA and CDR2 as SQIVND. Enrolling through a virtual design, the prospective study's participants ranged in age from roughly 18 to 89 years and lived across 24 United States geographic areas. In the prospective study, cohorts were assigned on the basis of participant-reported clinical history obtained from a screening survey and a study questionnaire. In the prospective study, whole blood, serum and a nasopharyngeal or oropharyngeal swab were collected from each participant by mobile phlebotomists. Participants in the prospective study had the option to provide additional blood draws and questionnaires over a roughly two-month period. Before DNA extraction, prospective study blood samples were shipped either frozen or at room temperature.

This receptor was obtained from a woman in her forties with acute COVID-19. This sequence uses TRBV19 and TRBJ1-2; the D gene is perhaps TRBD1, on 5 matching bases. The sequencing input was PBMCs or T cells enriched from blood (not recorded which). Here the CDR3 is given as CASRTGSSEGVRYGYTF. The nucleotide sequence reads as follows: TGTGCCAGTAGAACAGGCAGTTCAGAAGGGGTTCGATATGGCTACACCTTC.